One and the same sample provided the 7 T cell receptor beta chains below, sequenced in a study of PD-L1 blockade in urothelial cancer. The data were produced by immunoSEQ multiplex PCR, yet TCRdb's version contains in-frame clones alone and is incomplete. Found here are 60,000 to 70,000 clones, 80% to 90% of them singletons; the top ten hold roughly 1.6%. Time point here: pretreatment peripheral blood. Sequenced here: PBMCs, sampled around atezolizumab (anti-PD-L1) treatment. These TCRs come from a man aged 65 to 85 with urothelial cancer.

This clone appeared a few times. V usage is TRBV18 and J usage is TRBJ1-3; D call uncertain. This CDR3 has 16 amino acids. From germline, CDR1 is KGHSH and CDR2 LQKENI. Trimming took 3 bases from V and 0 from J, leaving 12 bases between them. The CDR3 loop reads CASSPDSLFSGNTIYF. The CDR3 region has the DNA TGTGCCAGCTCACCGGACTCCTTATTCTCTGGAAACACCATATATTTT.

This chain joins TRBV19 and TRBJ2-1; 9 bases agree with TRBD1. V lost 4 bases to trimming and J lost 3 bases; unmatched junction nucleotides: 4. Per the germline V gene, CDR1 is LNHDA and CDR2 is SQIVND (reference sequence). The CDR3 totals 15 residues. The CDR3 here is CASSRGQGFYNEQFF. The CDR3, as DNA: TGTGCCAGTAGTAGAGGACAGGGGTTCTACAATGAGCAGTTCTTC.

The rearrangement uses TRBV5-5 and TRBJ2-3, with 12 bases fitting TRBD2. Trimming removed 4 bases from V and 0 bases from J; junction bases left unmatched: 3. This CDR3 comprises 16 residues. In germline, CDR1 is SGHKS, CDR2 YYEKEE (reference sequence). CDR3 coding DNA: TGTGCCAGCAGCGCCGGGACTAGCGGGAGCACAGATACGCAGTATTTT. Translating gives CASSAGTSGSTDTQYF.

In its sample, this clone ranks as medium-sized. This sequence joins TRBV27 and TRBJ1-4, with 10 bases aligning to TRBD1. This CDR3 comprises 14 residues. From germline, CDR1 is MNHEY and CDR2 SMNVEV (reference sequence). Unmatched junction bases numbered 4, after V lost 6 bases and J lost 6 bases. CDR3 nucleotides: TGTGCCAGCAGCCTTGACAGGGGGCATGAAAAACTGTTTTTT. Translating gives CASSLDRGHEKLFF.

This chain connects TRBV14 to TRBJ2-1, with no clear D. Germline CDR1 reads SGHDN; CDR2 reads FVKESK. Trimming took 4 bases from V and 0 from J, leaving 7 bases between them. The CDR3 contains 14 residues. In DNA form, the CDR3 reads TGTGCCAGCAGCCGAAGGAGCTCCTACAATGAGCAGTTCTTC. Protein: CASSRRSSYNEQFF.

The V gene is TRBV5-1, the J gene TRBJ2-1, with TRBD2 matching over 8 bases. Germline V CDR1 and CDR2: SGHRS, YFSETQ. The CDR3 extends over 14 amino acids. V lost 3 bases to trimming and J lost 6 bases; unmatched junction nucleotides: 5. The CDR3 nucleotides are TGCGCCAGCAGCTCACTGGCGGGAGGCAATGAGCAGTTCTTC. Its translation: CASSSLAGGNEQFF.

This clone was seen once. J is TRBJ2-2 and V is TRBV18; D might be TRBD1 (5 bases). CDR1 and CDR2 from the germline V gene are KGHSH and LQKENI. This CDR3 has 15 amino acids. V was pared by 6 bases and J by 6 bases, with 17 bases between. In DNA, the CDR3 is TGTGCCAGCTCTCTAGACTCGGAAGGGGCCGGGGAGCTGTTTTTT. Residues: CASSLDSEGAGELFF. Full variable domain (remainder filled in from reference TRBV18 and TRBJ2-2): NAGVMQNPRHLVRRRGQEARLRCSPMKGHSHVYWYRQLPEEGLKFMVYLQKENIIDESGMPKERFSAEFPKEGPSILRIQQVVRGDSAAYFCASSLDSEGAGELFFGEGSRLTVL.